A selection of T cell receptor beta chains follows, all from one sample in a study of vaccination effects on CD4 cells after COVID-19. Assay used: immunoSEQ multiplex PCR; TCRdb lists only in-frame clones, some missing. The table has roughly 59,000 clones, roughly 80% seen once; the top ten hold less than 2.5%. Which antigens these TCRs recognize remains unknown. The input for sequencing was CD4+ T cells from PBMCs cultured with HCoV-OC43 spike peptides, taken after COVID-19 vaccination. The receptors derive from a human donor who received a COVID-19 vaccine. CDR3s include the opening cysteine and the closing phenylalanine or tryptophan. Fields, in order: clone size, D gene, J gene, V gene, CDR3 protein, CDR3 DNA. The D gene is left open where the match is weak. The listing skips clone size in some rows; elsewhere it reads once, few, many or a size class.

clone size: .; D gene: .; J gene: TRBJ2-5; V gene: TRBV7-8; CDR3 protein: CACTPGTTQETQYF; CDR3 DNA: TGTGCCTGCACCCCCGGGACCACACAAGAGACCCAGTACTTC
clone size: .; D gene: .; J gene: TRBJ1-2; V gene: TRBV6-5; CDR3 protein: CASSYSGYGGSYGYTF; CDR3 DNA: TGTGCCAGCAGTTACTCTGGGTATGGGGGGAGCTATGGCTACACCTTC
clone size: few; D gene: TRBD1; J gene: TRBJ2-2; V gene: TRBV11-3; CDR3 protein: CASSLGTGGLHTGELFF; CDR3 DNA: TGTGCCAGCAGCTTAGGGACAGGGGGCCTTCACACCGGGGAGCTGTTTTTT
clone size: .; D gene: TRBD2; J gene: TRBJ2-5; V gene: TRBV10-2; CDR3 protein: CASRDVGLAEKETQYF; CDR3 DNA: TGCGCCAGCAGAGACGTTGGACTAGCGGAGAAAGAGACCCAGTACTTC
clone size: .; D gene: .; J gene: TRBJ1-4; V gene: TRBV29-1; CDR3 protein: CSVEWAGQSNEKLFF; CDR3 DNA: TGCAGCGTTGAATGGGCAGGACAGTCTAATGAAAAACTGTTTTTT
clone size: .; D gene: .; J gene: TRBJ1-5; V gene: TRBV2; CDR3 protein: CASSEDRYQPQHF; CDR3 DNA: TGTGCCAGCAGTGAAGACAGATATCAGCCCCAGCATTTT
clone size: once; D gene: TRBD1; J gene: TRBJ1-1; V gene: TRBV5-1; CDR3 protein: CASSLRAGGDEAFF; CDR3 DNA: TGCGCCAGCAGCTTGAGGGCAGGGGGCGACGAAGCTTTCTTT
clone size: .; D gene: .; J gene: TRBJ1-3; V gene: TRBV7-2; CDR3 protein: CASSLAPTGFSGNTIYF; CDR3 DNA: TGTGCCAGCAGCTTAGCTCCGACCGGCTTCTCTGGAAACACCATATATTTT
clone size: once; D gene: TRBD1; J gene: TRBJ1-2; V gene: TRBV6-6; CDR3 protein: CASSRMTGDYGYTF; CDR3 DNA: TGTGCCAGCAGTAGGATGACAGGGGACTATGGCTACACCTTC
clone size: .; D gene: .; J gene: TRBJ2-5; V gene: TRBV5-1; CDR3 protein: CASSPSPGTKETQYF; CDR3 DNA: TGCGCCAGCAGCCCCTCCCCCGGAACCAAAGAGACCCAGTACTTC
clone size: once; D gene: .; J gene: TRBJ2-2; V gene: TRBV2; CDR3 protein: CASSEESGGELFF; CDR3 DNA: TGTGCCAGCAGTGAAGAAAGTGGCGGGGAGCTGTTTTTT
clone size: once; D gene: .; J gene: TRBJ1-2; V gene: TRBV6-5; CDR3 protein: CASSRASTFNYGYTF; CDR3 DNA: TGTGCCAGCAGCCGGGCCTCAACCTTCAACTATGGCTACACCTTC
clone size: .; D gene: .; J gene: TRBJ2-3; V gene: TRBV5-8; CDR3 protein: CASPKAPTLPIPDTQYF; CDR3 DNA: TGTGCCAGCCCCAAGGCCCCGACACTACCAATCCCAGATACGCAGTATTTT
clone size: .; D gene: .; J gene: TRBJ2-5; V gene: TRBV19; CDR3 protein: CATSTRRGQETQYF; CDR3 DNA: TGTGCCACCTCGACCCGGAGGGGCCAAGAGACCCAGTACTTC
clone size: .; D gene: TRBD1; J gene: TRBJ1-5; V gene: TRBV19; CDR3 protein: CASSRGKGDQPQHF; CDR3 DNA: TGTGCCAGTAGCAGGGGGAAGGGAGATCAGCCCCAGCATTTT
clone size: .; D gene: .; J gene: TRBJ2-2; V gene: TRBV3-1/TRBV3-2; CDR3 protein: CASSRGQGELFF; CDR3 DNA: TGTGCCAGCAGCCGCGGGCAGGGGGAGCTGTTTTTT
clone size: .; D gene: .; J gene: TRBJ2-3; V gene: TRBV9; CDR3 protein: CASSVQIEADTQYF; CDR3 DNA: TGTGCCAGCAGCGTTCAGATAGAAGCGGATACGCAGTATTTT
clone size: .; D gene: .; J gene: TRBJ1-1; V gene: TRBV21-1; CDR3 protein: CASSTPRTGQRSEAFF; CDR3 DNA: TGTGCCAGCAGCACCCCTAGGACAGGGCAACGGTCTGAAGCTTTCTTT
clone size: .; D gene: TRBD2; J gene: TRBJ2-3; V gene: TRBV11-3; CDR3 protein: CASSIGTSIYF; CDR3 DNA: TGTGCCAGCAGCATCGGGACTAGTATTTATTTT
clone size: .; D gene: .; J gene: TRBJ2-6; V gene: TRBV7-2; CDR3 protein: CASGKQGAPDVLTF; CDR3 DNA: TGTGCCAGCGGCAAACAGGGAGCCCCCGACGTCCTGACTTTC
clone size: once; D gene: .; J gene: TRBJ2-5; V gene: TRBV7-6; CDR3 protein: CASSSRPLDRQETQYF; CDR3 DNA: TGTGCCAGCAGCTCAAGGCCATTGGACCGGCAAGAGACCCAGTACTTC
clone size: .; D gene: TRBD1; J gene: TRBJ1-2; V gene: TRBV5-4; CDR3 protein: CASSSGQGAYGYTF; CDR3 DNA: TGTGCCAGCAGCTCGGGACAGGGGGCTTATGGCTACACCTTC
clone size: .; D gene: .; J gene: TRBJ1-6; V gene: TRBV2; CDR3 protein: CASKGELFSPLHF; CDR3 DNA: TGTGCCAGCAAGGGGGAATTATTTTCACCCCTCCACTTT
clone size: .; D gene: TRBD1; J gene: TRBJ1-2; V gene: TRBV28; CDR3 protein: CASSFPGGLNGYTF; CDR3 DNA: TGTGCCAGCAGTTTTCCAGGGGGCTTAAATGGCTACACCTTC
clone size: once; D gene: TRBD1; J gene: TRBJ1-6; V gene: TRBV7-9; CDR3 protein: CASSLTGGPNNSPLHF; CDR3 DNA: TGTGCCAGCAGCTTAACAGGGGGACCGAATAATTCACCCCTCCACTTT
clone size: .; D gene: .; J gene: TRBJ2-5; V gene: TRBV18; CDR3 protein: CASSPPGPIQETQYF; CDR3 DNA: TGTGCCAGCTCACCACCGGGCCCGATCCAAGAGACCCAGTACTTC
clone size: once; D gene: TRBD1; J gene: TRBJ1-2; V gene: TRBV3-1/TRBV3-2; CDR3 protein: CASSRLGTGHFNYGYTF; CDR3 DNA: TGTGCCAGCAGCCGCTTAGGGACAGGACATTTTAACTATGGCTACACCTTC
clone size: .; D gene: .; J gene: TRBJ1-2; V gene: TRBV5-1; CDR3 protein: CASSLARDGYTF; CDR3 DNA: TGCGCCAGCAGCTTGGCCAGGGATGGCTACACCTTC
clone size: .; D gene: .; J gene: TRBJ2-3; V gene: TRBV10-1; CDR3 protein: CASSETVTRGYSTDTQYF; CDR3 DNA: TGCGCCAGCAGTGAGACTGTGACCAGGGGATATAGCACAGATACGCAGTATTTT
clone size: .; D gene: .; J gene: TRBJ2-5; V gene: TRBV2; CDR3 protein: CASSENGVGETQYF; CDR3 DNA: TGTGCCAGCAGTGAAAATGGGGTTGGGGAGACCCAGTACTTC
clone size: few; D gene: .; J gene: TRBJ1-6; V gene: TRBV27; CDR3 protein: CASGRQNSSPLHF; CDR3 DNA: TGTGCCAGCGGGAGACAGAATAGTTCACCCCTCCACTTT
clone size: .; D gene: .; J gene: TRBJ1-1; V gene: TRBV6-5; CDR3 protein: CASKEGGPGEAFF; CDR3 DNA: TGTGCCAGCAAAGAGGGGGGGCCGGGTGAAGCTTTCTTT
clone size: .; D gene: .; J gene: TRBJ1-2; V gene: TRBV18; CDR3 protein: CASSLSPGPYGYTF; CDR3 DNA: TGTGCCAGCTCACTGTCTCCGGGACCCTATGGCTACACCTTC
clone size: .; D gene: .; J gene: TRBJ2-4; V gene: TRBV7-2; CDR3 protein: CASSLWGGEGDAKNIQYF; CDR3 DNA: TGTGCCAGCAGCTTATGGGGCGGGGAGGGGGATGCCAAAAACATTCAGTACTTC
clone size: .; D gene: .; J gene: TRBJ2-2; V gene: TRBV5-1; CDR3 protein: CASSLPTSNTGELFF; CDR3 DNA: TGCGCCAGCAGCTTACCGACTTCGAACACCGGGGAGCTGTTTTTT
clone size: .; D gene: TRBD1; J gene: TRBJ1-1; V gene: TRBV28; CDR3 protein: CASSLWGRGLRNTEAFF; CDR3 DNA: TGTGCCAGCAGTTTATGGGGCAGGGGGCTTCGGAACACTGAAGCTTTCTTT
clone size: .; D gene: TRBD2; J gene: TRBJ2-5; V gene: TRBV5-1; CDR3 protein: CASSFPSGGGRETQYF; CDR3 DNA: TGCGCCAGCAGCTTCCCCTCGGGAGGGGGTCGAGAGACCCAGTACTTC
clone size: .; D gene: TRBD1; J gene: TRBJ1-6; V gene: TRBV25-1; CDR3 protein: CASSEPTGVNSPLHF; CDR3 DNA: TGTGCCAGCAGTGAACCGACAGGGGTTAATTCACCCCTCCACTTT
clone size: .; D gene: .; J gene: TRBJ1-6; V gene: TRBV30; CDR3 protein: CAWSVNSGVSPLHF; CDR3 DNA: TGTGCCTGGAGTGTAAATAGTGGTGTTTCACCCCTCCACTTT
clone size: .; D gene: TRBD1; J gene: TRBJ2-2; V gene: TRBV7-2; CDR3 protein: CASRSRDRTGELFF; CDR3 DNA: TGTGCCAGCAGGTCCCGGGACAGGACCGGGGAGCTGTTTTTT
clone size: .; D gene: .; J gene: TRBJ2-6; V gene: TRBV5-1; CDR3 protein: CASSRGPASGANVLTF; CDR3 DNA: TGCGCCAGCAGTCGGGGACCGGCCTCTGGGGCCAACGTCCTGACTTTC